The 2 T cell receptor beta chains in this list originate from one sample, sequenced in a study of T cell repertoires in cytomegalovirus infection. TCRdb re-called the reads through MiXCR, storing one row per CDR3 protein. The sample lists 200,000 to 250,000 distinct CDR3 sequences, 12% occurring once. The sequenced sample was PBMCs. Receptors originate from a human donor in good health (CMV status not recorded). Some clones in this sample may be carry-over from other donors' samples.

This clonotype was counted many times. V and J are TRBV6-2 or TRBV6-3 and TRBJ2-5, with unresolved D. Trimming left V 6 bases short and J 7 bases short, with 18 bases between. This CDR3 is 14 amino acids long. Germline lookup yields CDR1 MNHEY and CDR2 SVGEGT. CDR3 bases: TGTGCCAGCAGCCTTGAAACAGCACCGAGGACCCAGTACTTC. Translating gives CASSLETAPRTQYF.

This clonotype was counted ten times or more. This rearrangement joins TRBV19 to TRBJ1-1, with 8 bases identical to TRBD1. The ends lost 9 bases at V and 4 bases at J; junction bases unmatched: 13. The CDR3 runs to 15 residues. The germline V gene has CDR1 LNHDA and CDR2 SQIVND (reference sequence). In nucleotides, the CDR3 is TGTGCCAGCACCGACAGGGGCGGGGGGTTCACTGAAGCTTTCTTT. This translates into CASTDRGGGFTEAFF. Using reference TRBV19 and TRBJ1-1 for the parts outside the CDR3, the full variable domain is DGGITQSPKYLFRKEGQNVTLSCEQNLNHDAMYWYRQDPGQGLRLIYYSQIVNDFQKGDIAEGYSVSREKKESFPLTVTSAQKNPTAFYLCASTDRGGGFTEAFFGQGTRLTVV.